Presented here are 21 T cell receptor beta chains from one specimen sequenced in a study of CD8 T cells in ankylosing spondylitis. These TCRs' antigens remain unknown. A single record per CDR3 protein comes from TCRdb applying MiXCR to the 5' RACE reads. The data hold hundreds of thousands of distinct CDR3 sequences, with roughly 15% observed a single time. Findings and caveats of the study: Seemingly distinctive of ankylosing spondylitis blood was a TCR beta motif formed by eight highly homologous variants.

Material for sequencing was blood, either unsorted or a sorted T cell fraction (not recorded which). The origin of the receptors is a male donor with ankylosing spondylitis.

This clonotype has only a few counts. The CDR3 loop reads CASSLGTGLSPLHF. The CDR3 DNA follows: TGTGCCAGCAGTCTCGGGACAGGGCTATCACCCCTCCACTTT. The gene calls are TRBV12-3 or TRBV12-4 and TRBJ1-6, with 9 bases identical to TRBD1. The CDR3 has 14 amino acids. V was pared by 5 bases and J by 10 bases, with 6 bases of the junction left unmatched.

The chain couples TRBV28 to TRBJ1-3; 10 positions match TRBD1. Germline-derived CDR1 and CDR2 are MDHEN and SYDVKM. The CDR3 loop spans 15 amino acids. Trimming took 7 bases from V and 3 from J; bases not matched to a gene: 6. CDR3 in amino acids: CASTRQGANGNTIYF. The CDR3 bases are TGTGCCAGCACCCGACAGGGGGCAAATGGAAACACCATATATTTT.

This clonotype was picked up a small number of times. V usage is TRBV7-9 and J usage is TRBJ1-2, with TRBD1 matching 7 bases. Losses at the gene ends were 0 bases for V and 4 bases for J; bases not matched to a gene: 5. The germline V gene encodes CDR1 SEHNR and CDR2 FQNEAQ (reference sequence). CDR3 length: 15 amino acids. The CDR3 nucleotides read TGTGCCAGCAGCTTAGCGAAGGACAGGCGCTATGGCTACACCTTC. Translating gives CASSLAKDRRYGYTF.

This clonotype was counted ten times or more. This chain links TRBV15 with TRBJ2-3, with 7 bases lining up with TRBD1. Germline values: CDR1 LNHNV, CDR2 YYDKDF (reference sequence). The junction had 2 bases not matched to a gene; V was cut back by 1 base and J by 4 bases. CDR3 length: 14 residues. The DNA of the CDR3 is TGTGCCACCAGCAGAGGAGGGGGCCCAGATACGCAGTATTTT. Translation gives CATSRGGGPDTQYF.

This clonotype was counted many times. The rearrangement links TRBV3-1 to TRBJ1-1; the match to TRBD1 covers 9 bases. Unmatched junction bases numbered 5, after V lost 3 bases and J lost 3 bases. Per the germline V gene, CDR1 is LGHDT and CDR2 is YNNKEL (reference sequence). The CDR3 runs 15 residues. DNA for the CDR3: TGTGCCAGCAGCCATGGACAGGGGCAGTACACTGAAGCTTTCTTT. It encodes CASSHGQGQYTEAFF.

This CDR3 reads CASRQGLSPLHF. DNA for the CDR3: TGTGCCAGCCGCCAAGGCCTCTCACCCCTCCACTTT. The chain carries TRBV6-5 and TRBJ1-6; no firm D call. CDR3 length: 12 residues. V lost 8 bases and J 10 bases, leaving 12 bases between the germline ends. Germline V gene sequence: CDR1 MNHEY, CDR2 SVGAGI.

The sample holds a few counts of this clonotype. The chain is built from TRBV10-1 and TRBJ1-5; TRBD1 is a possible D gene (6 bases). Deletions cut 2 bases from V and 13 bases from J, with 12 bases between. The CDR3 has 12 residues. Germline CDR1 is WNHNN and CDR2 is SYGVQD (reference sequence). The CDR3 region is CASSEPGGPQHF. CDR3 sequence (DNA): TGCGCCAGCAGTGAGCCCGGGGGCCCACAGCATTTT.

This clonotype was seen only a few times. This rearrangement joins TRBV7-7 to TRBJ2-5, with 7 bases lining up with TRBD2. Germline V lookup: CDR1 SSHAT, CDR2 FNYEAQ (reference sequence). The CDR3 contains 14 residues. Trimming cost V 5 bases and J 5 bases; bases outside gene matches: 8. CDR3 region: CASSRTSRGETQYF. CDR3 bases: TGTGCCAGCAGCCGAACCTCGCGGGGGGAGACCCAGTACTTC.

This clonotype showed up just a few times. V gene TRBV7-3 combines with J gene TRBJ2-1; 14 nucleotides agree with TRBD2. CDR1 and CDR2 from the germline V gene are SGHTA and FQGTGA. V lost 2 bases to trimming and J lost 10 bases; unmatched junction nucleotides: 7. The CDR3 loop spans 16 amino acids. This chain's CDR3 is CASSLGLAGGVREQFF. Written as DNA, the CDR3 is TGTGCCAGCAGCTTAGGACTAGCGGGAGGTGTTCGGGAGCAGTTCTTC.

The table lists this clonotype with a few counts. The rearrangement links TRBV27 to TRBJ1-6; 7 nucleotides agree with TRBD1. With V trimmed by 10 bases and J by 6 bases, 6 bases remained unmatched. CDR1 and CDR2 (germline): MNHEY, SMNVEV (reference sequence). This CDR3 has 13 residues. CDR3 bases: TGTGCCACAGGGGGACGGATTAATTCACCCCTCCACTTT. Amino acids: CATGGRINSPLHF.

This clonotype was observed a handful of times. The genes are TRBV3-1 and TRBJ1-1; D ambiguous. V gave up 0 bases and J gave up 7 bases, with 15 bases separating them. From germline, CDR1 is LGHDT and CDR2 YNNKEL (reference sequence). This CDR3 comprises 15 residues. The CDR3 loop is CASSQEGGTSGEAFF. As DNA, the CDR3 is TGTGCCAGCAGCCAAGAAGGCGGTACCTCCGGTGAAGCTTTCTTT.

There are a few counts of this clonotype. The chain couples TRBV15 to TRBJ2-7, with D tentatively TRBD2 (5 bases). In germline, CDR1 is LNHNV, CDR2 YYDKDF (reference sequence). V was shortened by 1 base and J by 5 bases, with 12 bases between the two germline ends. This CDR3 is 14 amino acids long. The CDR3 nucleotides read TGTGCCACCAGCAGAGTAGGGAGATGGAACGAGCAGTACTTC. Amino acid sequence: CATSRVGRWNEQYF.

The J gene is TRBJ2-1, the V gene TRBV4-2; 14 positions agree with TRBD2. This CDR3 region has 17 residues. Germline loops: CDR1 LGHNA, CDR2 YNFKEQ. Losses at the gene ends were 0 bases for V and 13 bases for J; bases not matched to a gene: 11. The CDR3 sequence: CASSQETGTSGSLDQFF. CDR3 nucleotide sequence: TGTGCCAGCAGCCAAGAAACCGGGACTAGCGGGAGTTTGGACCAGTTCTTC.

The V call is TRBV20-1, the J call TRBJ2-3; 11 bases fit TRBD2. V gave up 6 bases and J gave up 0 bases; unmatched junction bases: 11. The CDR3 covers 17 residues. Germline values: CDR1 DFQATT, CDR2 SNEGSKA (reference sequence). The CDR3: CSASGTSGVGSTDTQYF. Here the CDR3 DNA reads TGCAGTGCATCCGGGACTAGCGGAGTTGGGAGCACAGATACGCAGTATTTT.

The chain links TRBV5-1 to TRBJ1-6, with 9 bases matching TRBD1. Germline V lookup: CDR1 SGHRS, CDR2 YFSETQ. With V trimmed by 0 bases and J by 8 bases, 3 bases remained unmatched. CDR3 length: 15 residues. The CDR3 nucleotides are TGCGCCAGCAGCTTGGCCGGACAGGGGCATTCACCCCTCCACTTT. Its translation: CASSLAGQGHSPLHF.

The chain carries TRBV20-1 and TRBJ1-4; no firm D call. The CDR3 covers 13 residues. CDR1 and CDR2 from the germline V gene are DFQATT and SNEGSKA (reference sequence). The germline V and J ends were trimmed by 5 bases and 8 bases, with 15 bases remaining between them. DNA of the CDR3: TGCAGTGCTGTACCCCCGCTAGGCGAAAAACTGTTTTTT. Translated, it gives CSAVPPLGEKLFF.

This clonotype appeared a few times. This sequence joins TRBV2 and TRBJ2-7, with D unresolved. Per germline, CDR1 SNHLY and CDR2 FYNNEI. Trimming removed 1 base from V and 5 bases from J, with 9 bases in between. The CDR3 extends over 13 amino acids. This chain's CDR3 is CASSEDLSDEQYF. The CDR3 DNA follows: TGTGCCAGCAGTGAAGACCTGTCAGACGAGCAGTACTTC.

The CDR3 sequence: CASWLGDTQYF. In nucleotides, the CDR3 is TGTGCCAGCTGGCTAGGAGATACGCAGTATTTT. The V and J genes are TRBV26 and TRBJ2-3; TRBD2 is the table's D call and was not checked against the DNA. TRBV26 is reported as a pseudogene. The CDR3 runs 11 residues.

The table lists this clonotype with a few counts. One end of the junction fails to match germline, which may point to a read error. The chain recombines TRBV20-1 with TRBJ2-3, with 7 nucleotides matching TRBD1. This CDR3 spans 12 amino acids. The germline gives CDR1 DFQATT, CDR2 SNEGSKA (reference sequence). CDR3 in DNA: TGCAGTGCTAAGAGGGGGCCAGATACGCATTATTTT. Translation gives CSAKRGPDTHYF.

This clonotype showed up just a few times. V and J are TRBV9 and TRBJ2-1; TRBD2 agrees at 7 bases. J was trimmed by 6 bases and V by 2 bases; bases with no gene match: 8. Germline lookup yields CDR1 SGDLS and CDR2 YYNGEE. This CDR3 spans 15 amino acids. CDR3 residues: CASSVRTGGRNEQFF. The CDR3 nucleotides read TGTGCCAGCAGCGTCAGAACGGGGGGACGCAATGAGCAGTTCTTC.

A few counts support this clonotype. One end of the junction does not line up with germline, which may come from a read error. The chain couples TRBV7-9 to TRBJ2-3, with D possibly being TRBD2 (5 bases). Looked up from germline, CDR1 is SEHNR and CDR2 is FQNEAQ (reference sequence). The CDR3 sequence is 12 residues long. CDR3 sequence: CASSPEGKPPHF. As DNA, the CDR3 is TGTGCCAGCAGCCCAGAGGGCAAGCCCCCGCATTTT.